The rows below give T cell receptor beta chains drawn from one sample of a study of cytotoxic CD8 clonotypes in ibrutinib-treated CLL. Clones were read by immunoSEQ multiplex PCR, and TCRdb kept only the in-frame ones, dropping some. The table lists some 150,000 clones, approximately 75% of them singletons. Sequences were derived from PBMCs, sampled after 12 months of ibrutinib treatment. The receptors come from a human donor with chronic lymphocytic leukemia. CDR3s include the opening cysteine and the closing phenylalanine or tryptophan. D genes are given only for firm matches. The listing skips clone size in some rows; elsewhere it reads once, few, many or a size class.

V,size,D,J,DNA,CDR3
TRBV7-2,NA,TRBD2,TRBJ2-3,TGTGCCAGCAGCCAGACTAGCGGCACAGATACGCAGTATTTT,CASSQTSGTDTQYF
TRBV27,NA,NA,TRBJ1-4,TGTGCCAGCAGGGACATAGGGGTGGGTGAAAAACTGTTTTTT,CASRDIGVGEKLFF
TRBV7-9,NA,NA,TRBJ2-7,TGTGCCAGCAGCTTAGGTCCCAGCTACGAGCAGTACTTC,CASSLGPSYEQYF
TRBV10-3,once,NA,TRBJ2-6,TGTGCCGCTGCGGGCTCTGGGGCCAACGTCCTGACTTTC,CAAAGSGANVLTF
TRBV2,NA,NA,TRBJ2-3,TGTGCCAGCAGGGATCGGGGGGATACGCAGTATTTT,CASRDRGDTQYF
TRBV7-8,NA,NA,TRBJ2-2,TGTGCCAGCAGTCGACAGCATAACACCGGGGAGCTGTTTTTT,CASSRQHNTGELFF
TRBV6-1,NA,TRBD1,TRBJ1-2,TGTGCCAGCAGTGAAGCCCTGGACAGGCAAAACTATGGCTACACCTTC,CASSEALDRQNYGYTF
TRBV29-1,NA,NA,TRBJ2-5,TGCAGCGTTGGTCGGCAGGGAGGCGGGGAGACCCAGTACTTC,CSVGRQGGGETQYF
TRBV6-1,NA,TRBD1,TRBJ1-2,TGTGCCAGCAGTGGACAGGGCGCGTCGGACTATGGCTACACCTTC,CASSGQGASDYGYTF
TRBV30,few,TRBD1,TRBJ1-4,TGTGCCTGCCAGCTCAGGGGGGCAAATGAAAAACTGTTTTTT,CACQLRGANEKLFF
TRBV18,NA,NA,TRBJ1-4,TGTGCCAGCTCACCAGGGAACACAAATGAAAAACTGTTTTTT,CASSPGNTNEKLFF
TRBV6-5,NA,TRBD2,TRBJ2-1,TGTGCCAGCAGTTATTCTAGCGGGGGCGCCTACAATGAGCAGTTCTTC,CASSYSSGGAYNEQFF
TRBV7-3,few,NA,TRBJ2-7,TGTGCCAGCAGCTTAATAGATAGCGGTCAGCAGTACTTC,CASSLIDSGQQYF
TRBV14,NA,TRBD1,TRBJ2-7,TGTGCCAGCAGCCAAGAAGACAGGGGGAGCGAGCAGTACTTC,CASSQEDRGSEQYF